Below are 19 T cell receptor beta chains sequenced from a single sample in a study of memory CD4+ T cells and cytomegalovirus serostatus. Single viable CD3+CD4+CD8-CD45RO+ cells were sorted as the memory CD4+ T cells. Method: immunoSEQ multiplex PCR; TCRdb's copy keeps in-frame clones and lacks some. The data contain nearly 60,000 clones, approximately 78% of them seen just once; the ten biggest clones take up around 1.1%. Sequences were obtained from memory CD4+ T cells from blood. These receptors all stem from an adult in good health and CMV-seronegative.

V and J are TRBV6-6 and TRBJ1-1, with D unresolved. The germline CDR1 and CDR2 sequences are MNHNY and SVGAGI (reference sequence). This CDR3 is built from 10 residues. Trimming left V 4 bases short and J 4 bases short, with 1 base between. CDR3 sequence: CASSFTEAFF. CDR3 coding DNA: TGTGCCAGCAGTTTCACTGAAGCTTTCTTT.

V is TRBV5-1 and J is TRBJ1-5; a weak D match, TRBD1 (6 bases). In germline, CDR1 is SGHRS, CDR2 YFSETQ. This CDR3 comprises 17 residues. Trimming took off 4 bases at V and 2 bases at J, with 19 bases between the two ends. This CDR3 reads CASSPRTERQGNQPQHF. CDR3 in DNA: TGCGCCAGCAGCCCGCGGACAGAACGCCAGGGCAATCAGCCCCAGCATTTT.

The chain combines TRBV13 with TRBJ2-3; no definite D call. Germline CDR1 is PRHDT and CDR2 is FYEKMQ (reference sequence). Trimming cost V 4 bases and J 0 bases, with 14 bases left between them. The CDR3 runs 16 residues. Written as DNA, the CDR3 is TGTGCCAGCAGCTACCCGTCAATACCTAGCACAGATACGCAGTATTTT. Protein sequence: CASSYPSIPSTDTQYF. Variable domain in full (rest from reference TRBV13 and TRBJ2-3): AAGVIQSPRHLIKEKRETATLKCYPIPRHDTVYWYQQGPGQDPQFLISFYEKMQSDKGSIPDRFSAQQFSDYHSELNMSSLELGDSALYFCASSYPSIPSTDTQYFGPGTRLTVL.

This clone was counted only a few times. This chain uses TRBV19 with TRBJ1-2; D remains ambiguous. Germline CDR1 is LNHDA and CDR2 is SQIVND (reference sequence). Trimming stripped 2 bases from V and 2 bases from J, with 9 bases between. This CDR3 contains 14 residues. The CDR3 sequence: CASSIRIQNYGYTF. Here the CDR3 DNA reads TGTGCCAGTAGTATAAGGATACAGAACTATGGCTACACCTTC.

The rearrangement uses TRBV29-1 and TRBJ1-4; 10 nucleotides match TRBD1. Trimming removed 4 bases from V and 7 bases from J; junction bases left unmatched: 9. CDR1 is SQVTM and CDR2 is ANQGSEA in the germline V gene. This CDR3 spans 15 amino acids. Here the CDR3 DNA reads TGCAGCGTTGCGTCGGACAGGGGGGGGAGTGAAAAACTGTTTTTT. It is translated as CSVASDRGGSEKLFF.

This clone was picked up a small number of times. The chain employs TRBV7-9 and TRBJ1-5; D gene uncertain. V dropped 7 bases and J dropped 8 bases, with 12 bases sitting between them. The CDR3 totals 12 residues. Per the germline V gene, CDR1 is SEHNR and CDR2 is FQNEAQ (reference sequence). The CDR3 sequence: CASTRLGEPQHF. The CDR3 DNA follows: TGTGCCAGCACCCGCCTCGGGGAGCCCCAGCATTTT.

The CDR3 DNA sequence: TGTGCCAGCAGCTTGCTAGCGGGATGGGCCAATGAGCAGTTCTTC. It encodes CASSLLAGWANEQFF. This chain links TRBV7-8 with TRBJ2-1; 9 bases match TRBD2. With V trimmed by 3 bases and J by 6 bases, 6 bases remained unmatched. CDR1 and CDR2 (germline): SGHVS, FQNEAQ. The CDR3 consists of 15 residues.

This clone occurred once. Other DNA sequences in the sample encode the same CDR3. The rearrangement uses TRBV7-2 and TRBJ2-1; 13 nucleotides align to TRBD2. The length of the CDR3 is 14 residues. Per germline, CDR1 SGHTA and CDR2 FQGNSA. Trimming removed 5 bases from V and 9 bases from J; junction bases left unmatched: 4. Written as DNA, the CDR3 is TGTGCCAGCAGCCCTCGACTAGCGGGAGGTGAGCAGTTCTTC. Translation gives CASSPRLAGGEQFF.

This clone was recorded a few times. CDR3 bases: TGTGCCAGCAGCTTACAGACTAGCGGGAGCGACCCGGACTACAATGAGCAGTTCTTC. It encodes CASSLQTSGSDPDYNEQFF. The chain recombines TRBV11-3 with TRBJ2-1; 12 bases match TRBD2. The germline CDR1 and CDR2 sequences are SGHNT and YENEEA. This CDR3 has 19 residues. V lost 2 bases, J lost 3 bases, and 11 bases stayed unmatched.

This clone has only one observation. This sequence joins TRBV28 and TRBJ2-1; D ambiguous. V was clipped by 2 bases and J by 9 bases, with 8 bases between them. The CDR3 spans 12 residues. Germline CDR1 MDHEN, CDR2 SYDVKM. The CDR3: CASSLLRIEQFF. The CDR3 region has the DNA TGTGCCAGCAGTTTACTTAGGATTGAGCAGTTCTTC.

The V gene is TRBV4-2, the J gene TRBJ2-7; D uncertain. This CDR3 comprises 14 residues. CDR1 and CDR2 from the germline V gene are LGHNA and YNFKEQ. V lost 1 base to trimming and J lost 3 bases, with 10 bases between them. CDR3 region: CASSQGGPNYEQYF. The CDR3 region has the DNA TGTGCCAGCAGCCAAGGTGGGCCCAACTACGAGCAGTACTTC.

V gene TRBV6-5 combines with J gene TRBJ2-5; D is uncertain. The J call is doubtful: the DNA matches TRBJ2-7 better. In germline, CDR1 is MNHEY, CDR2 SVGAGI. The CDR3 sequence is 13 residues long. The CDR3 here is CASSYDSAYEQYF. In DNA, the CDR3 is TGTGCCAGCAGTTACGACTCAGCCTACGAGCAGTACTTC.

This clone was detected once. The gene calls are TRBV7-6 and TRBJ2-7; D remains unclear. The CDR3 has 16 amino acids. Trimming stripped 2 bases from V and 3 bases from J, with 17 bases between. In germline, CDR1 is SGHVS, CDR2 FNYEAQ. The chain's CDR3 is CASSLNPSDTGYEQYF. Here the CDR3 DNA reads TGTGCCAGCAGCTTAAATCCTTCGGATACGGGCTACGAGCAGTACTTC.

The chain recombines TRBV28 with TRBJ2-5; no clear D gene. Trimming took off 2 bases at V and 6 bases at J, with 10 bases between the two ends. The length of the CDR3 is 13 residues. Germline V gene lookup returns CDR1 MDHEN and CDR2 SYDVKM. The CDR3 here is CASSLGAVKTQYF. DNA of the CDR3: TGTGCCAGCAGTTTAGGCGCGGTGAAGACCCAGTACTTC. Complete variable domain (other parts from reference TRBV28 and TRBJ2-5): DVKVTQSSRYLVKRTGEKVFLECVQDMDHENMFWYRQDPGLGLRLIYFSYDVKMKEKGDIPEGYSVSREKKERFSLILESASTNQTSMYLCASSLGAVKTQYFGPGTRLLVL.

The chain has TRBV2 and TRBJ2-7; D is possibly TRBD2 (5 bases). Germline V gives CDR1 SNHLY, CDR2 FYNNEI. The CDR3 consists of 15 residues. V gave up 0 bases and J gave up 6 bases, with 15 bases separating them. The CDR3 region has the DNA TGTGCCAGCAGTGAAGCGCGGGTGGCATCCAGCGAGCAGTACTTC. Protein: CASSEARVASSEQYF.

This sequence joins TRBV7-3 and TRBJ2-1, with D hard to call. Germline values: CDR1 SGHTA, CDR2 FQGTGA. Trimming took 5 bases from V and 6 from J, leaving 11 bases between them. The CDR3 has 13 residues. The CDR3 spells CASSPGLGNEQFF. CDR3 nucleotide sequence: TGTGCCAGCAGCCCCGGTCTAGGCAATGAGCAGTTCTTC.

The V call is TRBV5-6, the J call TRBJ2-1; D gene uncertain. V dropped 2 bases and J dropped 8 bases, with 11 bases sitting between them. Germline CDR1 SGHDT, CDR2 YYEEEE. The CDR3 loop spans 13 amino acids. In DNA form, the CDR3 reads TGTGCCAGCAGCTTAAATCATAGGGATGAGCAGTTCTTC. As protein: CASSLNHRDEQFF.

The chain uses TRBV11-2 and TRBJ2-3; 16 nucleotides match TRBD2. V shed 4 bases and J 6 bases; nucleotides not matched to a gene: 1. The CDR3 has 15 residues. Germline lookup yields CDR1 SGHAT and CDR2 FQNNGV. CDR3 residues: CASSWGLAGGDTQYF. The CDR3 bases are TGTGCCAGCAGCTGGGGACTAGCGGGAGGGGATACGCAGTATTTT.

The V call is TRBV14, the J call TRBJ1-1; D gene uncertain. Trimming stripped 2 bases from V and 6 bases from J, with 7 bases between. The germline gives CDR1 SGHDN, CDR2 FVKESK. This CDR3 comprises 12 residues. CDR3 sequence: CASSQTSAEAFF. CDR3 sequence (DNA): TGTGCCAGCAGCCAAACCTCGGCTGAAGCTTTCTTT.